The present entry profiles one T cell receptor beta chain with its context. Antigen unknown. Treatment given: 15 to 20 received Ad26.COV2.S at low or high dose, single or two shots; about 5 received placebo; per-sample allocation not given. Repertoires come from day 63 after the first vaccine or placebo injection. Donation came from an adult in Boston who was aged 18-55 years. This specimen comes from a study of Ad26.COV2.S vaccination and SARS-CoV-2 variants. Findings and caveats of the study: Non-spike TCR breadth did not differ much between vaccine and placebo recipients.

Sequencing used immunoSEQ multiplex PCR; TCRdb keeps in-frame clones, though not all of them. This table has some 300,000 clones, roughly 84% appearing once. Per germline, CDR1 ENHRY and CDR2 SYGVKD. The CDR3 runs 13 residues. Trimming removed 7 bases from V and 6 bases from J; junction bases left unmatched: 7. The sample consisted of peripheral blood, taken in a trial of Ad26.COV2.S vaccine versus placebo. This receptor was identified in a person between 18 and 65 years old who received the Ad26.COV2.S COVID-19 vaccine or a placebo. The chain combines TRBV10-3 with TRBJ2-7; 9 bases are shared with TRBD1. The CDR3 nucleotides read TGTGCCATCAAAGGGACAGGGCCTGCCGAGCAGTACTTC. Translation gives CAIKGTGPAEQYF.